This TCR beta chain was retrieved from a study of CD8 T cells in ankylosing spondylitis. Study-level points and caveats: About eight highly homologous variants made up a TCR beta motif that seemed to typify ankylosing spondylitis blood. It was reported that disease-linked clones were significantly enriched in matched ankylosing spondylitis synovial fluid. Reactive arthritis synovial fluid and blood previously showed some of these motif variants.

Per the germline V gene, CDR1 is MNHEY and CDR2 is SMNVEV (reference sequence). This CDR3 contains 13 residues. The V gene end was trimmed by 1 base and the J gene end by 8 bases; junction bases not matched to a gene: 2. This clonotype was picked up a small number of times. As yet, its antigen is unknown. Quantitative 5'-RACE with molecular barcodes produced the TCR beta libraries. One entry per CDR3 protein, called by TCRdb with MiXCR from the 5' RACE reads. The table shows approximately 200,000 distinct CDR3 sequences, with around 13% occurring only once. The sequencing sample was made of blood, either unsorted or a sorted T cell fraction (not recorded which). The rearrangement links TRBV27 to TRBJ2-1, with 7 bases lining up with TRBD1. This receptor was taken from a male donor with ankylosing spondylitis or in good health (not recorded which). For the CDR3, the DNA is TGTGCCAGCAGTTTATACAGGGGCCATGAGCAGTTCTTC. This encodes CASSLYRGHEQFF.